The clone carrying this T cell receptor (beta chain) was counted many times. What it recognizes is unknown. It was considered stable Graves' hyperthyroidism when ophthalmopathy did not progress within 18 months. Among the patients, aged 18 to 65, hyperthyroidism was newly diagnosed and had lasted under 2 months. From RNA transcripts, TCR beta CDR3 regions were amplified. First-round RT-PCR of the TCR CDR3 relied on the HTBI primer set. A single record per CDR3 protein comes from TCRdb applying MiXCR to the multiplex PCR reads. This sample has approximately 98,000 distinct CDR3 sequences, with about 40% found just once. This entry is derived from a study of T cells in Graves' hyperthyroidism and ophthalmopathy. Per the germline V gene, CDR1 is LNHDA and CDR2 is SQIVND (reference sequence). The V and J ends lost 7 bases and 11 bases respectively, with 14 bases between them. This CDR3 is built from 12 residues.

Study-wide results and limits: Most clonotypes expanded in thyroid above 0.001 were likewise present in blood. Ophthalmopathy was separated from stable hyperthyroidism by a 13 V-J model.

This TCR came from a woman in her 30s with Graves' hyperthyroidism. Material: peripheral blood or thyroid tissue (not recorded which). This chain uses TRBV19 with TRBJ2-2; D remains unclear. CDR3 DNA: TGTGCCAGTAAAAAGGGAAATCGCGAGCTGTTTTTT. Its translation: CASKKGNRELFF.